These 19 T cell receptor beta chains were sequenced from one sample in a study of Ad26.COV2.S vaccination and SARS-CoV-2 variants. Only in-frame clones appear in the TCRdb table, and some are missing; sequencing was by immunoSEQ multiplex PCR. The repertoire has about 320,000 clones, just over 85% of them found once; the top ten carry 1.9%. Treatment denoted: some 20 received Ad26.COV2.S at low or high dose, single or two shots; about 5 received placebo; per-sample allocation not given. Samples were taken on day 63 after the first vaccine or placebo injection. Sequencing used peripheral blood, obtained in a trial of Ad26.COV2.S vaccine versus placebo. These TCRs come from a person between 18 and 65 years old who received the Ad26.COV2.S COVID-19 vaccine or a placebo.

This rearrangement joins TRBV9 to TRBJ2-4, with 10 bases matching TRBD1. V shed 0 bases, J shed 1 base, and the junction held 4 bases outside the gene matches. The germline gives CDR1 SGDLS, CDR2 YYNGEE. This CDR3 has 17 residues. The CDR3 DNA reads as TGTGCCAGCAGCGTAGACGACAGGGGGCTTGCCAAAAACATTCAGTACTTC. This gives the protein CASSVDDRGLAKNIQYF.

J is TRBJ2-3 and V is TRBV19; D uncertain. V was shortened by 1 base and J by 2 bases, with 13 bases between the two germline ends. CDR1 is LNHDA and CDR2 is SQIVND in the germline V gene (reference sequence). The CDR3 is made up of 16 amino acids. This CDR3 reads CASSIGASPPTDTQYF. CDR3 DNA: TGTGCCAGTAGTATAGGGGCCTCACCCCCCACAGATACGCAGTATTTT.

This clone appeared many times. This chain joins TRBV7-4 and TRBJ1-5, with D tentatively TRBD1 (6 bases). Germline loops: CDR1 SGHVT, CDR2 SQSDAQ. The CDR3 runs 15 residues. The ends were cut back, 7 bases at V and 2 bases at J, with 15 bases in the middle. The CDR3 nucleotides read TGTGCCAGCAACTCCCCGGGGGGCCGCAATCAGCCCCAGCATTTT. It codes for CASNSPGGRNQPQHF.

In this sample, this clone turned up a few times. The chain couples TRBV12-5 to TRBJ2-2; D gene ambiguous. Germline loops: CDR1 LGHNT, CDR2 FRNRAP. The V and J ends lost 0 bases and 1 base respectively, with 6 bases between them. This CDR3 contains 15 residues. CDR3 coding DNA: TGTGCTAGTGGTTTGGTACTGGGGAACACCGGGGAGCTGTTTTTT. It encodes CASGLVLGNTGELFF.

The chain links TRBV2 to TRBJ1-6; D gene unclear. This CDR3 has 17 residues. The germline V and J ends were trimmed by 4 bases and 0 bases, with 13 bases remaining between them. Germline V gene sequence: CDR1 SNHLY, CDR2 FYNNEI. CDR3 DNA: TGTGCCAGCAGTGTTAGGTTCGCCCGCTCCTATAATTCACCCCTCCACTTT. The encoded protein is CASSVRFARSYNSPLHF.

V is TRBV6-2 or TRBV6-3 and J is TRBJ1-5, with D maybe TRBD1 (5 bases). Germline values: CDR1 MNHEY, CDR2 SVGEGT. The CDR3 covers 14 residues. V was cut by 2 bases and J by 7 bases, with 12 bases left in between. The CDR3, as DNA: TGTGCCAGCAGTTACGGGGGGACGGGCCAGCCCCAGCATTTT. Protein: CASSYGGTGQPQHF.

The chain carries TRBV30 and TRBJ2-5, with D possibly matching TRBD1 (5 bases). The germline V and J ends were trimmed by 0 bases and 1 base, with 15 bases remaining between them. Per germline, CDR1 GTSNPN and CDR2 SVGIG (reference sequence). CDR3 length: 16 residues. CDR3 nucleotide sequence: TGTGCCTGGAGTGTAGGCCTTCCAGGGCTCCAAGAGACCCAGTACTTC. Its protein is CAWSVGLPGLQETQYF.

The V and J genes are TRBV6-5 and TRBJ2-1; the match to TRBD2 covers 7 bases. V shed 0 bases and J 5 bases; nucleotides not matched to a gene: 7. Germline V CDR1 and CDR2: MNHEY, SVGAGI. The CDR3 runs 16 residues. CDR3 DNA sequence: TGTGCCAGCAGTTACTCGAGGACTAGTTTCCACAATGAGCAGTTCTTC. Translation gives CASSYSRTSFHNEQFF.

The genes are TRBV14 and TRBJ2-3; D uncertain. Trimming cost V 3 bases and J 5 bases, with 3 bases left between them. Germline V gives CDR1 SGHDN, CDR2 FVKESK. The CDR3 totals 11 residues. DNA for the CDR3: TGTGCCAGCAGCCACGGAGATACGCAGTATTTT. It is translated as CASSHGDTQYF.

The chain has TRBV6-5 and TRBJ2-3; unclear D gene. The CDR3 is made up of 14 amino acids. V lost 3 bases and J 0 bases, leaving 7 bases between the germline ends. Germline V lookup: CDR1 MNHEY, CDR2 SVGAGI. The CDR3 nucleotides read TGTGCCAGCAGTTATGGTTTTAGCACAGATACGCAGTATTTT. The encoded protein is CASSYGFSTDTQYF.

V gene TRBV6-5 combines with J gene TRBJ1-1, with TRBD1 matching 7 bases. The CDR3 has 15 amino acids. V shed 6 bases and J 0 bases; nucleotides not matched to a gene: 7. Germline lookup yields CDR1 MNHEY and CDR2 SVGAGI. CDR3 sequence: CASRDRQGMNTEAFF. CDR3 in DNA: TGTGCCAGCAGGGATAGACAGGGAATGAACACTGAAGCTTTCTTT.

The gene calls are TRBV3-1 (or the pseudogene TRBV3-2) and TRBJ1-1; no definite D call. V was pared by 2 bases and J by 11 bases, with 12 bases between. Germline V gives CDR1 LGHDT, CDR2 YNNKEL (reference sequence). This CDR3 contains 12 residues. The CDR3 sequence: CASSQPRGWAFF. As DNA, the CDR3 is TGTGCCAGCAGCCAACCCCGCGGGTGGGCTTTCTTT.

This clone has only one observation. The chain carries TRBV5-1 and TRBJ2-1; D perhaps matches TRBD2 (7 bases). The length of the CDR3 is 17 residues. V was pared by 4 bases and J by 3 bases, with 20 bases between. Germline loops: CDR1 SGHRS, CDR2 YFSETQ. CDR3 region: CASSPNLRGTNYNEQFF. In nucleotides, the CDR3 is TGCGCCAGCAGCCCCAACCTGAGGGGGACTAACTACAATGAGCAGTTCTTC.

The V gene is TRBV18, the J gene TRBJ2-1, with no clear D. This CDR3 region has 14 residues. V shed 3 bases and J shed 3 bases, with 9 bases lying between them. The germline V gene encodes CDR1 KGHSH and CDR2 LQKENI. CDR3 sequence: CASSPPLDYNEQFF. The DNA of the CDR3 is TGTGCCAGCTCACCCCCCCTAGACTACAATGAGCAGTTCTTC.

This chain uses TRBV6-2 or TRBV6-3 with TRBJ1-2; possible D gene TRBD1, 6 bases. V was cut by 2 bases and J by 11 bases, with 15 bases left in between. Germline loops: CDR1 MNHEY, CDR2 SVGEGT. CDR3 length: 13 residues. The CDR3 DNA reads TGTGCCAGCAGTTACACGGGACAAACCTCATACACCTTC. It specifies CASSYTGQTSYTF.

This clone was counted a single time. V is TRBV10-1 and J is TRBJ2-3; the match to TRBD2 covers 8 bases. CDR3 length: 15 amino acids. V shed 6 bases and J 2 bases; nucleotides not matched to a gene: 7. The germline V gene encodes CDR1 WNHNN and CDR2 SYGVQD (reference sequence). In DNA form, the CDR3 reads TGCGCCAGCAGCGATAGCGGGGAACCCACAGATACGCAGTATTTT. Encoded protein: CASSDSGEPTDTQYF.

The chain has TRBV12-3 or TRBV12-4 and TRBJ1-5, with D uncertain. The V gene lost 6 bases and the J gene lost 7 bases, with 13 bases spanning the gap. CDR3 length: 13 amino acids. The CDR3 nucleotides read TGTGCCAGCAGCCATGGGGTTCAACAGCCCCAGCATTTT. Translated, it gives CASSHGVQQPQHF.

The V gene is TRBV3-1 (or the pseudogene TRBV3-2), the J gene TRBJ1-4; D gene ambiguous. The germline V gene encodes CDR1 LGHDT and CDR2 YNNKEL (reference sequence). The CDR3 length is 12 residues. The V and J ends lost 4 bases and 5 bases respectively, with 5 bases between them. CDR3 sequence: CASSLRNEKLFF. For the CDR3, the DNA is TGTGCCAGCAGCCTCCGGAATGAAAAACTGTTTTTT.

The gene calls are TRBV19 and TRBJ1-6, with D unclear. This CDR3 contains 15 residues. Germline CDR1 reads LNHDA; CDR2 reads SQIVND (reference sequence). Deletions cut 6 bases from V and 7 bases from J, with 16 bases between. In DNA form, the CDR3 reads TGTGCCAGTAGGGGCTCACCAACACCCAATTCACCCCTCCACTTT. Amino acids: CASRGSPTPNSPLHF.